One and the same sample provided the 23 T cell receptor beta chains below, sequenced in a study of T cells in Graves' hyperthyroidism and ophthalmopathy (dated by TCRdb to about 2019). The library relied on multiplex PCR. TCRdb names Illumina HiSeq 2000 as the instrument used. The TCR beta CDR3 regions were amplified from RNA transcripts. The TCR CDR3 was subjected to a first round of RT-PCR using the HTBI primer set and the Qiagen OneStep RT-PCR kit. TCRdb reprocessing: public reads trimmed at Q25 with fastp, clones called with MiXCR, in-frame beta chains kept. Here each entry gathers all rows of one CDR3 protein and keeps the most common genes and DNA. The sample profile shows approximately 300,000 distinct CDR3 sequences; roughly 19% of them were found once. Of the sample, less than 40% falls within the top ten clones. Material: blood. The receptors were gathered from a man between 50 and 59 years old with Graves' ophthalmopathy.

Written as DNA, the CDR3 is TGCAGTGCTAGTGCCCTCCGTAGCGGGAGAAACACAGATACGCAGTATTTT. Its translation is CSASALRSGRNTDTQYF. The chain recombines TRBV20-1 with TRBJ2-3; 9 bases match TRBD2. V shed 3 bases, J shed 2 bases, and the junction held 12 bases outside the gene matches. Germline CDR1 and CDR2: DFQATT and SNEGSKA (reference sequence). This CDR3 spans 17 amino acids.

This clonotype was seen more than once but under ten times. The junction and the germline gene differ at one end; a read error may be behind it. This chain connects TRBV11-1 to TRBJ1-1, with 7 nucleotides matching TRBD1. This CDR3 comprises 19 residues. Germline CDR1 and CDR2: SGHAT and FQDESV (reference sequence). The CDR3: CASSIAKCWDSRMNTEAFF. As DNA, the CDR3 is TGTGCCAGCAGCATAGCGAAGTGCTGGGACAGCCGAATGAACACTGAAGCTTTCTTT.

The chain has TRBV6-2 or TRBV6-3 and TRBJ2-2; D ambiguous. The CDR3 contains 11 residues. Trimming shortened V by 6 bases and J by 6 bases, and 5 bases separated the two germline ends. In germline, CDR1 is MNHEY, CDR2 SVGEGT. CDR3: CASRLPGELFF. CDR3 DNA: TGTGCCAGCAGACTTCCCGGGGAGCTGTTTTTT.

The rearrangement links TRBV7-2 to TRBJ2-1; D might be TRBD1 or TRBD2, each matching 5 bases. V lost 5 bases and J 4 bases, leaving 15 bases between the germline ends. This CDR3 contains 15 residues. The germline V gene has CDR1 SGHTA and CDR2 FQGNSA. In nucleotides, the CDR3 is TGTGCCAGCAGCCGTGAGGGGTTCGGGTACAATGAGCAGTTCTTC. It is translated as CASSREGFGYNEQFF.

This clonotype was counted ten times or more. CDR3 sequence: CASSRMNTEAFF. The CDR3, as DNA: TGTGCCAGCAGCCGCATGAACACTGAAGCTTTCTTT. This chain connects TRBV7-9 to TRBJ1-1; D is undetermined. The CDR3 has 12 residues. Between the trimmed V and J ends, which lost 5 bases and 0 bases, there was a span of 4 bases. Per germline, CDR1 SEHNR and CDR2 FQNEAQ (reference sequence).

In DNA form, the CDR3 reads TGCGCCAGCAGCTTGGCCGCCAGGGAAAACACCGGGGAGCTGTTTTTT. This sequence encodes CASSLAARENTGELFF. The chain links TRBV5-1 to TRBJ2-2, with D maybe TRBD1 (5 bases). Trimming stripped 0 bases from V and 2 bases from J, with 11 bases between. Germline assignment: CDR1 SGHRS and CDR2 YFSETQ. The CDR3 is 16 amino acids.

The rearrangement links TRBV18 to TRBJ2-7; D is perhaps TRBD2 (5 bases). Germline V gives CDR1 KGHSH, CDR2 LQKENI. This CDR3 has 15 residues. Trimming took off 8 bases at V and 3 bases at J, with 20 bases between the two ends. CDR3 protein: CASSAGGGKVYEQYF. DNA for the CDR3: TGTGCCAGCAGCGCCGGAGGCGGAAAGGTCTACGAGCAGTACTTC.

In its sample, this clonotype was seen a few times. This rearrangement joins TRBV7-6 to TRBJ2-3; no clear D. Germline V CDR1 and CDR2: SGHVS, FNYEAQ. The CDR3 contains 14 residues. V lost 7 bases and J 7 bases, leaving 18 bases between the germline ends. In DNA form, the CDR3 reads TGTGCCAGCACCGTTCAGGCCGAGTCGAATACGCAGTATTTT. Translated: CASTVQAESNTQYF.

This clonotype has at least ten counts. The rearrangement links TRBV20-1 to TRBJ1-1; 7 nucleotides match TRBD1. Trimming cost V 3 bases and J 0 bases; bases outside gene matches: 16. Germline V lookup: CDR1 DFQATT, CDR2 SNEGSKA (reference sequence). The CDR3 runs 18 residues. The CDR3, as DNA: TGCAGTGCTAGGGTGGCCCTTAGGAGAGGGGGCATGAACACTGAAGCTTTCTTT. Translation: CSARVALRRGGMNTEAFF.

The rearrangement uses TRBV25-1 and TRBJ2-5; TRBD2 aligns across 8 bases. Germline V gene lookup returns CDR1 MGHDK and CDR2 SYGVNS. This CDR3 comprises 14 residues. The V and J ends lost 6 bases and 4 bases, in that order; junction bases with no gene match: 7. The DNA for the CDR3 is TGTGCCAGCAGCGGGACTAGGGAGGGAGAGACCCAGTACTTC. Protein sequence: CASSGTREGETQYF.

The V gene is TRBV4-2, the J gene TRBJ1-5; no reliable D call. CDR3 length: 15 amino acids. The germline gives CDR1 LGHNA, CDR2 YNFKEQ. V lost 6 bases and J lost 0, with 12 bases in between. CDR3 bases: TGTGCCAGCAGTCCGACCCGGTATAGCAATCAGCCCCAGCATTTT. Translating gives CASSPTRYSNQPQHF.

The chain uses TRBV6-2 or TRBV6-3 and TRBJ2-7; no clear D gene. Between the trimmed V and J ends, which lost 0 bases and 4 bases, there was a span of 7 bases. CDR1 and CDR2 from the germline V gene are MNHEY and SVGEGT. There are 13 residues in the CDR3. CDR3: CASSYSNRYEQYF. CDR3 DNA sequence: TGTGCCAGCAGTTACTCGAATCGTTACGAGCAGTACTTC.

This clonotype was counted only a few times. The chain has TRBV6-5 and TRBJ2-7, with D uncertain. This CDR3 is built from 14 residues. Germline assignment: CDR1 MNHEY and CDR2 SVGAGI. V lost 2 bases and J lost 0, with 8 bases in between. The CDR3 protein is CASSYRSGSYEQYF. The CDR3 DNA sequence: TGTGCCAGCAGTTACCGGAGTGGCTCCTACGAGCAGTACTTC.

In its sample, this clonotype was seen many times. This sequence joins TRBV7-3 and TRBJ2-4, with D perhaps TRBD1 (6 bases). CDR1 and CDR2 from the germline V gene are SGHTA and FQGTGA. The CDR3 is made up of 15 amino acids. Trimming took off 5 bases at V and 4 bases at J, with 15 bases between the two ends. CDR3 bases: TGTGCCAGCAGCCCTCATGGGGGCGGTAAAAACATTCAGTACTTC. It translates to CASSPHGGGKNIQYF. Full variable domain (outside the CDR3, taken from reference TRBV7-3 and TRBJ2-4): GAGVSQTPSNKVTEKGKYVELRCDPISGHTALYWYRQSLGQGPEFLIYFQGTGAADDSGLPNDRFFAVRPEGSVSTLKIQRTERGDSAVYLCASSPHGGGKNIQYFGAGTRLSVL.

This clonotype turned up a few times. The chain has TRBV24-1 and TRBJ1-1; D is undetermined. The CDR3 sequence is 15 residues long. Trimming removed 4 bases from V and 1 base from J, with 12 bases in between. Germline CDR1 reads KGHDR; CDR2 reads SFDVKD. Here the CDR3 DNA reads TGTGCCACCAGTGACCCCTGGATCGGGAACACTGAAGCTTTCTTT. It yields the protein CATSDPWIGNTEAFF.

The J gene is TRBJ2-7, the V gene TRBV6-1; D may match TRBD1 or TRBD2 (5 bases each). This CDR3 has 13 amino acids. Per germline, CDR1 MNHNS and CDR2 SASEGT. The V and J ends lost 4 bases and 2 bases respectively, with 9 bases between them. CDR3 sequence reads: CASSVGVAYEQYF. The CDR3 bases are TGTGCCAGCAGTGTGGGGGTCGCCTACGAGCAGTACTTC.

This clonotype appeared many times. The chain employs TRBV28 and TRBJ2-3; no clear D. Per the germline V gene, CDR1 is MDHEN and CDR2 is SYDVKM. V lost 3 bases and J 1 base, leaving 8 bases between the germline ends. The CDR3 length is 14 residues. CDR3 residues: CASSLLGRTDTQYF. The CDR3 region has the DNA TGTGCCAGCAGTTTGCTCGGTCGCACAGATACGCAGTATTTT. The full variable domain, in which reference TRBV28 and TRBJ2-3 provide the parts outside the CDR3, is DVKVTQSSRYLVKRTGEKVFLECVQDMDHENMFWYRQDPGLGLRLIYFSYDVKMKEKGDIPEGYSVSREKKERFSLILESASTNQTSMYLCASSLLGRTDTQYFGPGTRLTVL.

This clonotype was detected a few times. The chain has TRBV20-1 and TRBJ2-2; D unclear. Germline V gene lookup returns CDR1 DFQATT and CDR2 SNEGSKA (reference sequence). The CDR3 is made up of 15 amino acids. V was cut by 3 bases and J by 2 bases, with 13 bases left in between. The CDR3 DNA sequence: TGCAGTGCTAGTCCGCCACAGACAAACACCGGGGAGCTGTTTTTT. Residues: CSASPPQTNTGELFF.

The chain is built from TRBV7-9 and TRBJ2-2; the D is unclear. This CDR3 is 14 amino acids long. Looked up from germline, CDR1 is SEHNR and CDR2 is FQNEAQ (reference sequence). V lost 5 bases and J lost 1, with 8 bases in between. The CDR3 here is CASSQTQNTGELFF. CDR3 in DNA: TGTGCCAGCAGCCAAACTCAGAACACCGGGGAGCTGTTTTTT.

The V and J genes are TRBV3-1 and TRBJ1-6; a possible D gene is TRBD1 (5 bases). The CDR3 consists of 18 residues. Germline V gives CDR1 LGHDT, CDR2 YNNKEL (reference sequence). V was trimmed by 1 base and J by 7 bases, leaving 20 bases between them. This CDR3 reads CASSQVGFGGGRNSPLHF. The CDR3 DNA follows: TGTGCCAGCAGCCAAGTGGGATTCGGGGGAGGTCGGAATTCACCCCTCCACTTT.

This clonotype has only a few counts. A much larger clone sits a single nucleotide away, making a read error possible. The rearrangement links TRBV30 to TRBJ2-3; no clear D. CDR3 length equals 14 residues. Trimming removed 2 bases at V and 0 bases at J, with 9 bases between. Germline values: CDR1 GTSNPN, CDR2 SVGIG (reference sequence). The CDR3 region has the DNA TGTGCCTGGAGTCGCCTCGGCAGCACAGATACGCAGTATTTT. This sequence encodes CAWSRLGSTDTQYF.

The rearrangement joins TRBV29-1 to TRBJ2-3; 8 bases fit TRBD2. Losses at the gene ends were 4 bases for V and 6 bases for J; bases not matched to a gene: 6. The CDR3 is 13 residues long. Germline V gene lookup returns CDR1 SQVTM and CDR2 ANQGSEA. CDR3 DNA: TGCAGCGTTGGTAGGACTAGCCCTGATACGCAGTATTTT. Encoded protein: CSVGRTSPDTQYF.

In this sample, this clonotype turned up many times. The genes are TRBV28 and TRBJ1-5; no firm D call. This CDR3 is built from 15 residues. Trimming removed 6 bases at V and 1 base at J, with 13 bases between. Germline loops: CDR1 MDHEN, CDR2 SYDVKM. CDR3 sequence: CASSPNLGSNQPQHF. CDR3 nucleotide sequence: TGTGCCAGCAGCCCTAACTTGGGAAGCAATCAGCCCCAGCATTTT.